This T cell receptor (beta chain) came from a study of shared clonotypes between healthy human individuals. Authors' methods: Junction-only sequences without quality scores came from ImmunoSEQ, so filtering differed. Sequenced by immunoSEQ multiplex PCR; TCRdb stores in-frame clones only, minus some. The V and J calls and clone size come from that table; D and trimming were worked out from the DNA. The sample has millions of clones, 85% to 95% seen once. V shed 6 bases and J shed 0 bases, with 15 bases lying between them. The germline V gene encodes CDR1 MNHEY and CDR2 SMNVEV (reference sequence). The CDR3 spans 17 residues.

Sequenced material: naive CD4+ T cells sorted from blood. Subset reported: CD45RA+ positively selected. The chain joins TRBV27 to TRBJ2-6; maybe TRBD2 (5 bases). The receptor was derived from a man aged 18 to 29 in good health. In nucleotides, the CDR3 is TGTGCCAGCAGATGGACTGTAGGACTCTCTGGGGCCAACGTCCTGACTTTC. Protein: CASRWTVGLSGANVLTF.